The table lists the clone carrying this TCR beta chain with many counts. TCRdb reanalysed the 5' RACE reads using MiXCR and keeps one entry per CDR3 protein. The repertoire holds some 220,000 distinct CDR3 sequences, with roughly 8.2% as singletons. This sample was taken from a study of CD8 T cells in ankylosing spondylitis. The V end was cut by 4 bases, the J end by 5 bases, with 3 bases between. CDR3 length: 12 amino acids. The genes are TRBV12-3 or TRBV12-4 and TRBJ1-6; D remains ambiguous. The sequenced material came from blood, either unsorted or a sorted T cell fraction (not recorded which). The receptor was isolated from a female donor with ankylosing spondylitis or in good health (not recorded which). CDR3 amino acids: CASSSNNSPLHF. Written as DNA, the CDR3 is TGTGCCAGCAGTTCGAATAATTCACCCCTCCACTTT.